Listed below are T cell receptor beta chains from one sample, sequenced in a study of shared clonotypes between healthy human individuals. Using immunoSEQ multiplex PCR, the repertoire was profiled, and TCRdb retains in-frame clones only, with some absent. Among 2 million to 2.5 million clones listed, around 90% were seen once. Sequenced sample: naive CD4+ T cells from PBMCs. These receptors were collected from a man aged 18 to 30 in good health. Some clones in this sample may be carry-over from other donors' samples. The CDR3 runs from the conserved cysteine through the conserved F or W. Fields, in order: D gene, J gene, clone size, V gene, CDR3 protein, CDR3 DNA. The D gene is left open where the match is weak. For some rows the clone size is stated as once, few or many, or as a class when expanded; others skip it.

>TRBD2|TRBJ2-3|NA|TRBV23-1
CASSQQPESSGRAADTQYF
TGCGCCAGCAGTCAACAGCCCGAAAGCAGCGGGAGGGCGGCAGATACGCAGTATTTT
>NA|TRBJ1-1|NA|TRBV11-2
CASSPRYMNTEAFF
TGTGCCAGCAGCCCCCGTTATATGAACACTGAAGCTTTCTTT
>TRBD2|TRBJ2-7|NA|TRBV6-1
CASSTGTSAYEQYF
TGTGCCAGCAGTACCGGGACTAGCGCCTACGAGCAGTACTTC
>NA|TRBJ2-1|NA|TRBV7-9
CASTSGIGGAGNEQFF
TGTGCCAGCACCTCAGGGATAGGGGGAGCGGGAAATGAGCAGTTCTTC
>NA|TRBJ2-7|NA|TRBV10-3
CAISESVWSYEQYF
TGTGCCATCAGTGAGTCGGTCTGGTCCTACGAGCAGTACTTC
>NA|TRBJ1-2|NA|TRBV5-6
CASSFKQGYGYTF
TGTGCCAGCAGCTTCAAACAGGGCTATGGCTACACCTTC
>NA|TRBJ2-2|NA|TRBV4-2
CASSQTSDTGELFF
TGTGCCAGCAGCCAGACCTCGGACACCGGGGAGCTGTTTTTT
>NA|TRBJ1-1|NA|TRBV6-5
CASSGLRYLNTEAFF
TGTGCCAGCAGTGGTCTACGGTACTTGAACACTGAAGCTTTCTTT
>NA|TRBJ2-1|NA|TRBV5-1
CASSPSAGASSYNEQFF
TGCGCCAGCAGCCCCTCCGCAGGGGCGAGCTCCTACAATGAGCAGTTCTTC
>NA|TRBJ1-1|NA|TRBV4-1
CASSQAGASTEAFF
TGCGCCAGCAGCCAAGCGGGGGCCAGCACTGAAGCTTTCTTT
>NA|TRBJ1-1|NA|TRBV5-4
CASSWQEKTEAFF
TGTGCCAGCAGCTGGCAGGAAAAGACTGAAGCTTTCTTT
>NA|TRBJ1-1|NA|TRBV21-1
CASSEHRVSEAFF
TGTGCCAGCAGCGAACACAGGGTATCTGAAGCTTTCTTT
>TRBD1|TRBJ2-2|NA|TRBV28
CASRGRGLLGELFF
TGTGCCAGCAGGGGCAGGGGGCTACTCGGGGAGCTGTTTTTT
>TRBD1|TRBJ2-3|once|TRBV28
CASSILQGAGTDTQYF
TGTGCCAGCAGTATATTACAGGGGGCCGGCACAGATACGCAGTATTTT
>NA|TRBJ2-1|NA|TRBV9
CASSVGVYNEQFF
TGTGCCAGCAGCGTAGGGGTATACAATGAGCAGTTCTTC
>TRBD1|TRBJ2-2|NA|TRBV27
CASSPRQGLNTGELFF
TGTGCCAGCAGTCCGCGACAGGGTTTGAACACCGGGGAGCTGTTTTTT
>TRBD2|TRBJ2-1|NA|TRBV28
CASSPPGLAGEGGQFF
TGTGCCAGCAGTCCCCCGGGACTAGCGGGGGAAGGGGGGCAGTTCTTC
>TRBD1|TRBJ2-7|NA|TRBV6-1
CASRSPGQGSNEQYF
TGTGCCAGCAGGAGCCCGGGACAGGGTTCAAACGAGCAGTACTTC
>NA|TRBJ2-2|NA|TRBV28
CASSIQGRDTGELFF
TGTGCCAGCAGTATCCAGGGTCGGGACACCGGGGAGCTGTTTTTT
>NA|TRBJ2-2|NA|TRBV25-1
CASSEYSTGELFF
TGTGCCAGCAGTGAATATAGTACCGGGGAGCTGTTTTTT
>TRBD1|TRBJ2-7|NA|TRBV5-1
CASSPAGQGPSSYEQYF
TGCGCCAGCAGCCCGGCCGGACAGGGACCGAGCTCCTACGAGCAGTACTTC
>NA|TRBJ1-1|NA|TRBV5-1
CASSLYPQGNTEAFF
TGCGCCAGCAGCTTGTACCCACAGGGTAACACTGAAGCTTTCTTT
>NA|TRBJ2-1|NA|TRBV6-1
CASSEDLPGRQFF
TGTGCCAGCAGTGAAGATCTGCCTGGGCGGCAGTTCTTC
>NA|TRBJ1-1|few|TRBV11-2
CASSSLLEAFF
TGTGCCAGCAGCTCCCTACTAGAAGCTTTCTTT
>NA|TRBJ1-1|NA|TRBV6-6
CASSRPGGGYTEAFF
TGTGCCAGCAGCCGCCCCGGGGGGGGCTACACTGAAGCTTTCTTT
>NA|TRBJ2-3|NA|TRBV11-2
CASSLGSSTDTQYF
TGTGCCAGCAGCCTCGGCAGTAGCACAGATACGCAGTATTTT
>NA|TRBJ2-5|NA|TRBV19
CASSWAGQETQYF
TGTGCCAGCTCGTGGGCGGGTCAAGAGACCCAGTACTTC
>TRBD2|TRBJ2-1|NA|TRBV9
CASSVGWLASGSYEQFF
TGTGCCAGCAGCGTAGGTTGGTTGGCTAGCGGGAGCTATGAGCAGTTCTTC
>NA|TRBJ1-2|NA|TRBV4-2
CASSSHDNYGYTF
TGTGCCAGCAGCTCACACGATAACTATGGCTACACCTTC
>NA|TRBJ1-2|NA|TRBV28
CASNGGFYGYTF
TGTGCCAGCAATGGGGGCTTCTATGGCTACACCTTC
>NA|TRBJ2-3|NA|TRBV5-4
CASSSGSGLTSTDTQYF
TGTGCCAGCAGCTCGGGGAGCGGTCTGACTAGCACAGATACGCAGTATTTT
>TRBD2|TRBJ2-7|NA|TRBV28
CASSSSQAGGPVEQYF
TGTGCCAGCAGTTCCTCCCAAGCGGGAGGGCCTGTCGAGCAGTACTTC
>NA|TRBJ2-1|NA|TRBV5-6
CASSHWIGKAYNEQFF
TGTGCCAGCAGCCATTGGATAGGGAAAGCCTACAATGAGCAGTTCTTC
>NA|TRBJ1-5|NA|TRBV30
CACQVEGFQPQHF
TGTGCCTGCCAGGTAGAGGGGTTTCAGCCCCAGCATTTT
>NA|TRBJ1-3|NA|TRBV6-5
CASRDRSGNTIYF
TGTGCCAGCAGGGACCGCTCTGGAAACACCATATATTTT
>TRBD1|TRBJ2-5|NA|TRBV28
CASSTLGQGGETQYF
TGTGCCAGCAGTACCCTCGGACAGGGGGGAGAGACCCAGTACTTC
>NA|TRBJ2-5|NA|TRBV29-1
CSVSPRQVRETQYF
TGCAGCGTTTCCCCCCGGCAGGTCCGAGAGACCCAGTACTTC
>NA|TRBJ2-1|NA|TRBV7-6
CASSFANEQFF
TGTGCCAGCAGCTTTGCGAATGAGCAGTTCTTC
>NA|TRBJ2-7|NA|TRBV29-1
CSVEQGAYEQYF
TGCAGCGTAGAGCAGGGTGCCTACGAGCAGTACTTC
>NA|TRBJ1-5|NA|TRBV28
CASSSATQPQHF
TGTGCCAGCAGTTCCGCGACTCAGCCCCAGCATTTT